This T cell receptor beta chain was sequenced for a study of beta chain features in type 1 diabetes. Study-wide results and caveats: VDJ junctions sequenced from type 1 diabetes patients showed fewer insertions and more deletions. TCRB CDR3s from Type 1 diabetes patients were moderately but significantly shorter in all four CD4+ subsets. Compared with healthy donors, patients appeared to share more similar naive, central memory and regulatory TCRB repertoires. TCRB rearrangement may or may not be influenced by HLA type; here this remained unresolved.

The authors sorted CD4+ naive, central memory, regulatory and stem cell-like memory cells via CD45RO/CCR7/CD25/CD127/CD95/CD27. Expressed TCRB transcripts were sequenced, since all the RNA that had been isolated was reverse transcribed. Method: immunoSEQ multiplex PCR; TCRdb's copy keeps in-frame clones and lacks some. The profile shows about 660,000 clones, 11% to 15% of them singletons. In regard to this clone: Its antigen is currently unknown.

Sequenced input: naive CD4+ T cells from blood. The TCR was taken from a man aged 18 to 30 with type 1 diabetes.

CDR3 nucleotides: TGTGCCAGCGCGTCAGGGGGATCCTACGAGCAGTACTTC. Its translation is CASASGGSYEQYF. The chain employs TRBV28 and TRBJ2-7; 7 positions agree with TRBD1. V lost 8 bases, J lost 1 base, and 5 bases stayed unmatched. The CDR3 is 13 amino acids. CDR1 is MDHEN and CDR2 is SYDVKM in the germline V gene.